These 25 T cell receptor beta chains were all obtained from the same sample, sequenced in a study of OX40 agonist ivuxolimab in advanced cancers. Repertoires were generated with immunoSEQ multiplex PCR, while TCRdb's copy carries only in-frame clones and drops some. The sample shows roughly 57,000 clones, just under 80% of them seen only once. Sequenced material: CD4+ or CD8+ T cells sorted from blood, taken in a trial of the OX40 agonist ivuxolimab. The source is an adult with an advanced solid tumor such as melanoma, head and neck, liver or kidney cancer.

The CDR3, as DNA: TGTGCCAGCAGTTCCGGGACAGGGAGAGAAAAACTGTTTTTT. Protein product: CASSSGTGREKLFF. This sequence joins TRBV6-5 and TRBJ1-4, with 9 nucleotides matching TRBD1. Germline assignment: CDR1 MNHEY and CDR2 SVGAGI. The CDR3 totals 14 residues. Losses at the gene ends were 4 bases for V and 8 bases for J; bases not matched to a gene: 5.

This clone was observed a handful of times. This rearrangement joins TRBV7-2 to TRBJ2-6; 8 nucleotides align to TRBD2. Germline V gene sequence: CDR1 SGHTA, CDR2 FQGNSA. Trimming took 5 bases from V and 2 from J; bases not matched to a gene: 2. The CDR3 has 15 amino acids. DNA for the CDR3: TGTGCCAGCAGCCCCGGGGGGGCTGGGGCCAACGTCCTGACTTTC. Protein product: CASSPGGAGANVLTF.

This sequence joins TRBV30 and TRBJ1-2; 7 nucleotides agree with TRBD1. CDR1 GTSNPN and CDR2 SVGIG come from the germline V gene (reference sequence). V lost 5 bases to trimming and J lost 2 bases; unmatched junction nucleotides: 2. The CDR3 runs 12 residues. The CDR3 region has the DNA TGTGCCTGGGGACAGGCGAACTATGGCTACACCTTC. Its protein product is CAWGQANYGYTF.

The chain links TRBV18 to TRBJ1-1, with unresolved D. V was cut by 3 bases and J by 0 bases, with 11 bases left in between. Germline V CDR1 and CDR2: KGHSH, LQKENI. There are 15 residues in the CDR3. The CDR3 DNA reads TGTGCCAGCTCACCGGGGAAAGGGCTGAACACTGAAGCTTTCTTT. Its translation: CASSPGKGLNTEAFF.

The sample holds one count of this clone. The genes are TRBV15 and TRBJ1-2; no firm D call. V was cut by 1 base and J by 4 bases, with 19 bases left in between. CDR1 and CDR2 from the germline V gene are LNHNV and YYDKDF (reference sequence). The CDR3 is made up of 17 amino acids. CDR3 bases: TGTGCCACCAGCAGAGGCGCGGGCAGAGGAGCCTTCTATGGCTACACCTTC. It encodes CATSRGAGRGAFYGYTF.

The CDR3 coding sequence is TGTGCCAGCAGCTTAGGTTTTAACCAGCGTAAAAGCTACGAGCAGTACTTC. The encoded protein is CASSLGFNQRKSYEQYF. The chain couples TRBV11-2 to TRBJ2-7, with unresolved D. The CDR3 extends over 17 amino acids. Germline V gene data show CDR1 as SGHAT and CDR2 as FQNNGV. Trimming took 1 base from V and 3 from J, leaving 19 bases between them.

The rearrangement uses TRBV18 and TRBJ1-5; D possibly corresponds to TRBD1 (5 bases). The CDR3 spans 15 residues. CDR1 is KGHSH and CDR2 is LQKENI in the germline V gene. V lost 3 bases, J lost 1 base, and 10 bases lay in between. CDR3 protein: CASSPGRVSNQPQHF. The CDR3 nucleotides are TGTGCCAGCTCACCGGGGCGAGTAAGCAATCAGCCCCAGCATTTT.

This sequence joins TRBV28 and TRBJ1-5; the match to TRBD1 covers 10 bases. The length of the CDR3 is 14 residues. Unmatched junction bases numbered 7, after V lost 5 bases and J lost 9 bases. In germline, CDR1 is MDHEN, CDR2 SYDVKM. This chain's CDR3 is CASSTGQGVRPQHF. The DNA of the CDR3 is TGTGCCAGCAGTACCGGACAGGGGGTTAGGCCCCAGCATTTT.

This clone was seen only once. The chain couples TRBV27 to TRBJ2-2; TRBD2 matches at 9 bases. The V segment lost 4 bases and the J segment 7 bases; nucleotides outside the gene matches: 13. The germline CDR1 and CDR2 sequences are MNHEY and SMNVEV (reference sequence). This CDR3 comprises 17 residues. CDR3 protein: CASSSLLIAGEVGELFF. The DNA of the CDR3 is TGTGCCAGCAGTTCCCTCCTCATAGCGGGGGAGGTCGGGGAGCTGTTTTTT.

The chain employs TRBV28 and TRBJ1-1; D is unclear. The CDR3 is made up of 15 amino acids. Per germline, CDR1 MDHEN and CDR2 SYDVKM. The V end lost 6 bases, the J end lost 1 base, and 15 bases lay between the germline ends. CDR3 region: CASSTSSKGNTEAFF. The DNA of the CDR3 is TGTGCCAGCAGCACTAGTTCGAAGGGGAACACTGAAGCTTTCTTT.

The chain uses TRBV10-2 and TRBJ2-1, with 9 positions matching TRBD2. Germline-derived CDR1 and CDR2 are WSHSY and SAAADI. The V segment lost 0 bases and the J segment 5 bases; nucleotides outside the gene matches: 5. The CDR3 has 16 amino acids. The CDR3 protein is CASSESVLAGDNEQFF. The CDR3 DNA sequence: TGCGCCAGCAGTGAGTCGGTCTTAGCGGGAGACAATGAGCAGTTCTTC.

In this sample, this clone turned up a few times. This sequence joins TRBV30 and TRBJ2-3, with D perhaps TRBD1 or TRBD2 (6 bases each). V lost 8 bases to trimming and J lost 2 bases, with 17 bases between them. CDR1 GTSNPN and CDR2 SVGIG come from the germline V gene (reference sequence). The CDR3 extends over 14 amino acids. CDR3 bases: TGTGCCCCTTCGGGGGCAGTTTACACAGATACGCAGTATTTT. Residues: CAPSGAVYTDTQYF.

The chain carries TRBV6-4 and TRBJ2-3; 11 bases line up with TRBD2. The germline V gene encodes CDR1 MRHNA and CDR2 SNTAGT. This CDR3 is 15 amino acids long. Trimming cost V 4 bases and J 6 bases; bases outside gene matches: 6. The CDR3 sequence is CASSALAGGYDTQYF. CDR3 sequence (DNA): TGTGCCAGCAGTGCTCTAGCGGGGGGATACGATACGCAGTATTTT.

This sequence joins TRBV14 and TRBJ2-5, with D perhaps matching TRBD2 (6 bases). The J call is uncertain, as TRBJ2-7 better fits the DNA end. Germline V lookup: CDR1 SGHDN, CDR2 FVKESK. This CDR3 has 16 residues. The CDR3 loop reads CASSQGLRLGPYEQYF. CDR3 in DNA: TGTGCCAGCAGCCAGGGTTTGCGACTAGGCCCCTACGAGCAGTACTTC.

V gene TRBV6-5 combines with J gene TRBJ1-5; no firm D call. Trimming shortened V by 0 bases and J by 4 bases, and 7 bases separated the two germline ends. This CDR3 region has 14 residues. Germline V gene lookup returns CDR1 MNHEY and CDR2 SVGAGI. CDR3 in DNA: TGTGCCAGCAGTTACTCGATGGGTAATCAGCCCCAGCATTTT. It translates to CASSYSMGNQPQHF.

This clone was seen only a few times. The rearrangement uses TRBV7-9 and TRBJ1-4; D might be TRBD1 (6 bases). V was trimmed by 1 base and J by 5 bases, leaving 11 bases between them. CDR3 length: 15 residues. The germline V gene encodes CDR1 SEHNR and CDR2 FQNEAQ (reference sequence). In nucleotides, the CDR3 is TGTGCCAGCAGCTTAGACGGACAGCTCAATGAAAAACTGTTTTTT. It encodes CASSLDGQLNEKLFF.

V is TRBV30 and J is TRBJ2-3; D might be TRBD2 (5 bases). CDR1 GTSNPN and CDR2 SVGIG come from the germline V gene (reference sequence). Deletions cut 3 bases from V and 1 base from J, with 8 bases between. This CDR3 contains 13 residues. Here the CDR3 DNA reads TGTGCCTGGAGGGGTAGCGGCACAGATACGCAGTATTTT. It encodes CAWRGSGTDTQYF.

The gene calls are TRBV5-1 and TRBJ2-3, with D possibly matching TRBD1 (5 bases). CDR1 and CDR2 (germline): SGHRS, YFSETQ. The germline V and J ends were trimmed by 5 bases and 2 bases, with 12 bases remaining between them. CDR3 length: 14 amino acids. The CDR3 DNA reads as TGCGCCAGCAGTTATGACAGCAACACAGATACGCAGTATTTT. Its translation: CASSYDSNTDTQYF.

The V and J genes are TRBV9 and TRBJ1-4; tentative D call: TRBD1 (5 bases). V was shortened by 3 bases and J by 0 bases, with 12 bases between the two germline ends. Germline V lookup: CDR1 SGDLS, CDR2 YYNGEE. The CDR3 totals 16 residues. Here the CDR3 DNA reads TGTGCCAGCAGCGCCCGGGACCTCGCAACTAATGAAAAACTGTTTTTT. Residues: CASSARDLATNEKLFF. Looking up the rest from reference TRBV9 and TRBJ1-4 gives the full variable domain: DSGVTQTPKHLITATGQRVTLRCSPRSGDLSVYWYQQSLDQGLQFLIQYYNGEERAKGNILERFSAQQFPDLHSELNLSSLELGDSALYFCASSARDLATNEKLFFGSGTQLSVL.

The J gene is TRBJ2-6, the V gene TRBV18; D remains unclear. Trimming shortened V by 2 bases and J by 0 bases, and 11 bases separated the two germline ends. The germline CDR1 and CDR2 sequences are KGHSH and LQKENI. The CDR3 sequence is 17 residues long. As DNA, the CDR3 is TGTGCCAGCTCACCATTAAATATAGACTCTGGGGCCAACGTCCTGACTTTC. This translates into CASSPLNIDSGANVLTF.

The V call is TRBV2, the J call TRBJ1-5; D is undetermined. The V gene's germline CDR1 is SNHLY and CDR2 FYNNEI. CDR3 length equals 14 residues. V lost 4 bases and J 3 bases, leaving 10 bases between the germline ends. CDR3 coding DNA: TGTGCCAGCAGTGGGGATATGGTCAATCAGCCCCAGCATTTT. Amino acid sequence: CASSGDMVNQPQHF.

The rearrangement links TRBV10-2 to TRBJ2-2, with a possible D match to TRBD1 (6 bases). Germline CDR1 reads WSHSY; CDR2 reads SAAADI. This CDR3 spans 14 amino acids. V lost 6 bases and J lost 6, with 14 bases in between. The CDR3 protein is CASSPGQRAGELFF. The DNA for the CDR3 is TGCGCCAGCAGCCCGGGACAAAGGGCCGGGGAGCTGTTTTTT.

The V and J genes are TRBV19 and TRBJ1-1; TRBD1 matches 7 bases. The CDR3 is 14 amino acids. Unmatched junction bases numbered 8, after V lost 9 bases and J lost 1 base. The germline gives CDR1 LNHDA, CDR2 SQIVND (reference sequence). The CDR3 protein is CASAPDRRNTEAFF. CDR3 bases: TGTGCCAGCGCCCCGGACAGGCGGAACACTGAAGCTTTCTTT.

The chain recombines TRBV6-1 with TRBJ2-1, with D perhaps TRBD2 (7 bases). The germline CDR1 and CDR2 sequences are MNHNS and SASEGT. There are 15 residues in the CDR3. The V and J ends lost 5 bases and 5 bases respectively, with 16 bases between them. The CDR3 DNA follows: TGTGCCAGCAGTCTCGGCGGGGGCGCGGACAATGAGCAGTTCTTC. Translating gives CASSLGGGADNEQFF.

This chain connects TRBV5-6 to TRBJ1-3; possible D gene TRBD1, 5 bases. Between the trimmed V and J ends, which lost 1 base and 3 bases, there was a span of 14 bases. This CDR3 comprises 16 residues. The germline V gene encodes CDR1 SGHDT and CDR2 YYEEEE. DNA for the CDR3: TGTGCCAGCAGCTTGTCATCAGGGAGTTATGGAAACACCATATATTTT. Translated: CASSLSSGSYGNTIYF.